This record concerns one TCR beta chain sequence. Its antigen remains unidentified. TCRdb's table, derived via immunoSEQ multiplex PCR, lists solely in-frame clones and lacks some. The sample records approximately 12,000 clones, approximately 71% being singletons. These data come from a study of vaccination effects on CD4 cells after COVID-19. The study, taken as a whole, reports: Marked contraction was observed in infection-induced and vaccine-induced clones late after vaccination.

Viral peptide pool expansion of antigen-specific CD4+ T cells preceded sequencing in the ViraFEST assay. The authors isolated CD4+ T cells after ten to eleven days of culture. Everyone in the study got two shots of either the BNT162b2 or mRNA-1273 vaccine. A density of about 2.2 million PBMC per well was used; these cells were cultured with roughly 10 IU/ml IL-2 and 10 ug/ml peptides. CDR3 length: 14 amino acids. Germline V lookup: CDR1 MNHEY, CDR2 SVGAGI. V trimming: 8 bases; J trimming: 7 bases; junction bases outside the gene matches: 6. The J gene is TRBJ1-6, the V gene TRBV6-5; 9 nucleotides align to TRBD1. This TCR derives from a human donor who received a COVID-19 vaccine. The source was CD4+ T cells from PBMCs cultured with SARS-CoV-2 spike peptides, collected after COVID-19 vaccination. CDR3 protein: CASGRQGDNSPLHF. The CDR3, as DNA: TGTGCCAGCGGCCGACAGGGGGACAATTCACCCCTCCACTTT.